This T cell receptor beta chain originates from a study of blood T cell repertoires in COVID-19. Study-level information: The samples span acute and convalescent COVID-19 from the United States, Italy and Spain. PBMCs, B-cell-depleted T cells, or T cells were the source of the cDNA or gDNA that made up the material.

V dropped 8 bases and J dropped 4 bases, with 8 bases sitting between them. Germline V gene sequence: CDR1 MRHNA, CDR2 SNTAGT. The CDR3 totals 12 residues. The assay was immunoSEQ multiplex PCR, and TCRdb's table has in-frame clones only and misses some. The table has 60,000 to 65,000 clones, roughly 90% seen once. The TCR was taken from a woman of 80 years or more with active COVID-19. Material for sequencing was peripheral blood. The chain links TRBV6-4 to TRBJ2-2; D unresolved. CDR3 coding DNA: TGTGCCAGCCTGTCAGTCACCGGGGAGCTGTTTTTT. Its protein is CASLSVTGELFF.